This is a list of T cell receptor beta chains from one sample in a study of T cells in Graves' hyperthyroidism and ophthalmopathy. TCRdb fed the multiplex PCR reads into MiXCR, producing one record per CDR3 protein. The sample contains around 490,000 distinct CDR3 sequences, less than 20% of which appear only once. Material: blood. Receptors were obtained from a man in his forties with Graves' ophthalmopathy. CDR3s include the opening cysteine and the closing phenylalanine or tryptophan. Fields, in order: V gene, J gene, clone size, D gene, CDR3 protein, CDR3 DNA. D genes are given only for firm matches. Size is stated for part of the rows, as once, few or many counts, or as a class when the clone is expanded.

>TRBV2|TRBJ1-5|many|-
CASSGRVSNQPQHF
TGTGCCAGCAGTGGCAGGGTGAGCAATCAGCCCCAGCATTTT
>TRBV2|TRBJ2-1|many|-
CASSEEARAQNEQFF
TGTGCCAGCAGTGAAGAGGCCCGCGCTCAAAATGAGCAGTTCTTC
>TRBV7-9|TRBJ2-1|once|TRBD1
CASREGQGIDNEQFF
TGTGCCAGCAGGGAGGGACAGGGTATCGACAATGAGCAGTTCTTC
>TRBV28|TRBJ2-3|many|-
CASTEPGTSDTQYF
TGTGCCAGCACGGAGCCCGGTACTTCAGATACGCAGTATTTT
>TRBV20-1|TRBJ2-4|few|TRBD2
CSARGLAGGGLAKNIQYF
TGCAGTGCTAGGGGACTAGCGGGAGGAGGGCTAGCCAAAAACATTCAGTACTTC
>TRBV18|TRBJ1-5|-|-
CASSPERASNQPQHF
TGTGCCAGCTCACCAGAAAGGGCTAGCAATCAGCCCCAGCATTTT
>TRBV7-6|TRBJ2-3|many|TRBD2
CASSPQLAETDTQYF
TGTGCCAGCAGCCCACAACTAGCGGAAACAGATACGCAGTATTTT
>TRBV5-6|TRBJ2-2|few|TRBD2
CASSLAGLAANTGELFF
TGTGCCAGCAGCTTGGCCGGACTAGCGGCTAACACCGGGGAGCTGTTTTTT
>TRBV28|TRBJ2-7|-|TRBD1
CASSSRTGLSYEQYF
TGTGCCAGCAGTTCGAGGACAGGCCTCTCCTACGAGCAGTACTTC
>TRBV19|TRBJ2-1|-|-
CASSIATSSHEQFF
TGTGCCAGTAGTATAGCAACTAGCTCCCATGAGCAGTTCTTC
>TRBV20-1|TRBJ2-7|many|TRBD1
CSAPGTGIYEQYF
TGCAGTGCACCCGGGACAGGGATTTACGAGCAGTACTTC
>TRBV7-2|TRBJ2-1|many|-
CASSLEGSRNEQFF
TGTGCCAGCAGCTTAGAGGGCTCCCGCAATGAGCAGTTCTTC
>TRBV20-1|TRBJ2-5|many|TRBD2
CSATTSGRVETQYF
TGCAGTGCAACGACTAGCGGGAGAGTGGAGACCCAGTACTTC
>TRBV7-2|TRBJ2-1|-|TRBD2
CASSLEILAGGPRNEQFF
TGTGCCAGCAGCTTAGAAATACTAGCGGGAGGGCCGAGGAATGAGCAGTTCTTC
>TRBV7-9|TRBJ2-1|-|-
CASSPAWANNEQLF
TGTGCCAGCAGCCCAGCGTGGGCCAACAATGAGCAGCTCTTC
>TRBV7-2|TRBJ2-2|many|TRBD1
CASSHRDRGTGELFF
TGTGCCAGCAGCCACCGGGACAGGGGAACCGGGGAGCTGTTTTTT
>TRBV24-1|TRBJ2-1|few|-
CATSDLEVRDEQFF
TGTGCCACCAGTGATTTAGAGGTGCGCGATGAGCAGTTCTTC
>TRBV28|TRBJ2-3|many|TRBD2
CASRGLAGGNTDTQYF
TGTGCCAGCAGAGGACTAGCGGGAGGGAACACAGATACGCAGTATTTT
>TRBV7-2|TRBJ2-7|many|TRBD2
CASSLTSGRRDEQYF
TGTGCCAGCAGCTTGACTAGCGGGAGAAGGGACGAGCAGTACTTC
>TRBV5-1|TRBJ2-7|-|-
CASSMGSGVASSEQYF
TGCGCCAGCAGTATGGGATCTGGGGTGGCCTCCTCCGAGCAGTACTTC
>TRBV7-9|TRBJ2-7|many|-
CASSKSTGEQYF
TGTGCCAGCAGCAAATCCACGGGGGAGCAGTACTTC
>TRBV20-1|TRBJ2-2|few|-
CSATPTGPNTGELFF
TGCAGTGCTACCCCGACAGGACCGAACACCGGGGAGCTGTTTTTT
>TRBV28|TRBJ1-2|many|TRBD1
CASSLGADRAGRGYTF
TGTGCCAGCAGCCTGGGGGCAGACAGGGCAGGACGAGGCTACACCTTC
>TRBV19|TRBJ1-5|-|-
CASRTGSGQPQHF
TGTGCCAGTAGAACAGGGTCTGGTCAGCCCCAGCATTTT
>TRBV20-1|TRBJ2-3|few|TRBD2
CSARTSGRPDTQYF
TGCAGTGCGAGGACTAGCGGGAGGCCAGATACGCAGTATTTT
>TRBV7-8|TRBJ2-1|-|TRBD2
CASSEKWGTSGYNEQFF
TGTGCCAGCAGCGAGAAGTGGGGTACTAGCGGCTACAATGAGCAGTTCTTC
>TRBV9|TRBJ2-7|once|-
CASSVVESSYEQYF
TGTGCCAGCAGCGTAGTGGAGAGCTCCTACGAGCAGTACTTC
>TRBV6-4|TRBJ2-7|-|TRBD2
CASSAASGGLSYEQYF
TGTGCCAGCAGTGCTGCTAGCGGGGGCCTCTCCTACGAGCAGTACTTC
>TRBV12-3/TRBV12-4|TRBJ2-2|-|-
CASRARRGNGELFF
TGTGCCAGCAGAGCGAGACGGGGGAACGGGGAGCTGTTTTTT
>TRBV4-3|TRBJ2-7|-|-
CASSLQNIAGSSYEQYF
TGCGCCAGCAGCCTTCAAAATATCGCGGGGTCCTCCTACGAGCAGTACTTC
>TRBV7-9|TRBJ2-7|few|-
CATSKSNEQYF
TGTGCCACCTCCAAGAGCAACGAGCAGTACTTC
>TRBV19|TRBJ1-1|-|TRBD1
CATDRGFSTEAFF
TGTGCCACGGACAGGGGATTCTCCACTGAAGCTTTCTTT
>TRBV3-2|TRBJ2-7|-|-
CASSQEWGDSYEQYF
TGTGCCAGCAGCCAAGAATGGGGGGATTCCTACGAGCAGTACTTC
>TRBV3-1|TRBJ1-1|-|-
CASSQGRTGTEAFF
TGTGCCAGCAGCCAAGGACGAACTGGCACTGAAGCTTTCTTT
>TRBV12-3/TRBV12-4|TRBJ2-3|many|-
CASSFSHATDTQYF
TGTGCCAGCAGTTTTAGCCATGCGACAGATACGCAGTATTTT
>TRBV12-5|TRBJ1-5|few|-
CASGLVQDPVYSNQPQHF
TGTGCTAGTGGTTTGGTACAGGATCCCGTCTATAGCAATCAGCCCCAGCATTTT
>TRBV5-1|TRBJ1-1|-|-
CASRPLTSTEAFF
TGCGCCAGCAGACCCCTTACGAGCACTGAAGCTTTCTTT
>TRBV29-1|TRBJ1-3|-|-
CSVDAGNTIYF
TGCAGCGTTGACGCGGGAAACACCATATATTTT
>TRBV3-1|TRBJ2-1|-|-
CASSLRAGGQGEQFF
TGTGCCAGCAGCCTGCGAGCGGGAGGACAGGGTGAGCAGTTCTTC
>TRBV28|TRBJ1-5|many|-
CASSLYSGGGFLSNQPQHF
TGTGCCAGCAGTTTATATTCAGGAGGGGGTTTCCTTAGCAATCAGCCCCAGCATTTT
>TRBV10-2|TRBJ2-7|few|TRBD2
CASSEGASGSLGEQYF
TGCGCCAGCAGTGAGGGGGCTAGCGGGAGCTTAGGAGAGCAGTACTTC
>TRBV6-1|TRBJ1-5|-|-
CVSDSASNQPQHF
TGTGTCAGCGACTCAGCGAGCAATCAGCCCCAGCATTTT
>TRBV18|TRBJ2-7|many|TRBD1
CASSRDRASYEQYF
TGTGCCAGCTCACGGGACAGAGCCTCCTACGAGCAGTACTTC
>TRBV3-1|TRBJ2-2|few|-
CASSLPGGSRNTGELFF
TGTGCCAGCAGCCTCCCTGGAGGGAGTAGGAACACCGGGGAGCTGTTTTTT
>TRBV27|TRBJ1-6|few|-
CASRLGSSPLHF
TGTGCCAGCAGGTTAGGTAGTTCACCCCTCCACTTT
>TRBV6-2/TRBV6-3|TRBJ1-6|few|-
CASEGVFNSPLHF
TGTGCCAGTGAGGGAGTTTTTAATTCACCCCTCCACTTT
>TRBV6-2/TRBV6-3|TRBJ1-1|few|TRBD1
CASTRAGTGGKLNTEAFF
TGTGCCAGCACCAGGGCCGGGACAGGGGGCAAACTGAACACTGAAGCTTTCTTT
>TRBV6-5|TRBJ1-3|few|TRBD1
CASSYTTGAGNTIYF
TGTGCCAGCAGTTACACCACAGGGGCTGGAAACACCATATATTTT
>TRBV4-1|TRBJ1-1|few|-
CASSQDYGRANMNTEAFF
TGCGCCAGCAGCCAAGATTACGGCAGGGCCAATATGAACACTGAAGCTTTCTTT
>TRBV20-1|TRBJ2-2|-|-
CSAPRGGRSTGELFF
TGCAGTGCTCCCAGAGGGGGGAGAAGCACCGGGGAGCTGTTTTTT
>TRBV6-2/TRBV6-3|TRBJ2-1|few|-
CASSSGIDEQFF
TGTGCCAGCAGTTCAGGGATTGATGAGCAGTTCTTC
>TRBV6-1|TRBJ2-3|-|TRBD2
CASTRTRSTDTQYF
TGTGCCAGCACTAGGACTAGAAGCACAGATACGCAGTATTTT
>TRBV7-9|TRBJ2-7|many|TRBD1
CASSPKQGVPYEQYF
TGTGCCAGCAGTCCAAAACAGGGGGTTCCCTACGAGCAGTACTTC